Following are 6 T cell receptor beta chains from one sample sequenced in a study of cytomegalovirus exposure and HLA in healthy donors. With 60 Vbeta and 13 Jbeta primers, the PCR was carried out. Here immunoSEQ multiplex PCR was the method, and the copy in TCRdb shows in-frame clones only, minus some. This table has around 100,000 clones, 65% to 80% appearing once. Material: PBMCs. Receptor source: a woman between 40 and 50 years old in good health and CMV-seronegative.

V is TRBV7-2 and J is TRBJ2-7; a weak D match, TRBD1 (6 bases). Germline CDR1 and CDR2: SGHTA and FQGNSA. The V and J ends lost 2 bases and 5 bases respectively, with 19 bases between them. The CDR3 loop spans 16 amino acids. This chain's CDR3 is CASSLIRYGTLDEQYF. Written as DNA, the CDR3 is TGTGCCAGCAGCTTAATTAGGTACGGGACATTGGACGAGCAGTACTTC. Full variable domain (rest looked up from reference TRBV7-2 and TRBJ2-7): GAGVSQSPSNKVTEKGKDVELRCDPISGHTALYWYRQSLGQGLEFLIYFQGNSAPDKSGLPSDRFSAERTGGSVSTLTIQRTQQEDSAVYLCASSLIRYGTLDEQYFGPGTRLTVT.

The gene calls are TRBV11-2 and TRBJ2-3, with TRBD2 matching over 8 bases. The CDR3 contains 15 residues. Germline V gene sequence: CDR1 SGHAT, CDR2 FQNNGV. The trim removed 5 bases at V and 3 bases at J, leaving 7 bases unmatched. Here the CDR3 DNA reads TGTGCCAGCAGCCAAGCGGGAGAAGGTACAGATACGCAGTATTTT. Translating gives CASSQAGEGTDTQYF. Full variable domain (outside the CDR3, taken from reference TRBV11-2 and TRBJ2-3): EAGVAQSPRYKIIEKRQSVAFWCNPISGHATLYWYQQILGQGPKLLIQFQNNGVVDDSQLPKDRFSAERLKGVDSTLKIQPAKLEDSAVYLCASSQAGEGTDTQYFGPGTRLTVL.

In its sample, this clone was seen a few times. The chain couples TRBV7-2 to TRBJ2-1; tentatively, D is TRBD2 (7 bases). The CDR3 totals 15 residues. The germline V and J ends were trimmed by 4 bases and 4 bases, with 14 bases remaining between them. CDR1 is SGHTA and CDR2 is FQGNSA in the germline V gene. CDR3 residues: CASSSLGGPYNEQFF. Here the CDR3 DNA reads TGTGCCAGCAGCTCCCTGGGGGGGCCTTACAATGAGCAGTTCTTC.

This clone was counted only a few times. The rearrangement joins TRBV30 to TRBJ1-6; weak D call: TRBD1 (6 bases). CDR3 length equals 16 residues. The V end lost 4 bases, the J end lost 9 bases, and 22 bases lay between the germline ends. Germline V gene data show CDR1 as GTSNPN and CDR2 as SVGIG (reference sequence). The chain's CDR3 is CAWNKGQLLFTSPLHF. The CDR3 bases are TGTGCCTGGAATAAAGGACAGCTACTTTTTACTTCACCCCTCCACTTT. Full variable domain (missing parts from reference TRBV30 and TRBJ1-6): SQTIHQWPATLVQPVGSPLSLECTVEGTSNPNLYWYRQAAGRGLQLLFYSVGIGQISSEVPQNLSASRPQDRQFILSSKKLLLSDSGFYLCAWNKGQLLFTSPLHFGNGTRLTVT.

The V call is TRBV11-2, the J call TRBJ2-1, with 11 bases matching TRBD2. CDR3 length: 15 amino acids. From germline, CDR1 is SGHAT and CDR2 FQNNGV. J gave up 10 bases and V 4 bases, and 9 bases lay outside the gene matches. The CDR3 coding sequence is TGTGCCAGCAGCTCGGGACTAGCGGTGGCTTCGGAGCAGTTCTTC. This encodes CASSSGLAVASEQFF.

The rearrangement uses TRBV5-6 and TRBJ2-3; TRBD2 aligns across 8 bases. Losses at the gene ends were 4 bases for V and 5 bases for J; bases not matched to a gene: 12. Germline CDR1 and CDR2: SGHDT and YYEEEE. This CDR3 has 16 residues. CDR3 region: CASSPLSGVLVDTQYF. CDR3 DNA: TGTGCCAGCAGCCCTCTTAGCGGGGTATTGGTAGATACGCAGTATTTT.